What follows is one T cell receptor (beta chain) and its context. With 1 base clipped from V and 4 bases from J, the junction kept 4 bases outside the gene matches. The V gene's germline CDR1 is LGHNA and CDR2 YSLEER. CDR3 length equals 16 residues. The authors ran a second PCR of about 6 to 11 cycles using a sample-barcoded 5' primer and a J-beta primer mix. TCRdb independently ran MiXCR on the 5' RACE reads; one entry per CDR3 protein. Seen here are about 600,000 distinct CDR3 sequences, around half observed once, and the top ten hold around 25%. The data belong to a study of blood T cells in healthy people across ages.

The chain is built from TRBV4-3 and TRBJ2-6; 7 nucleotides agree with TRBD1. The source material was blood. The receptor comes from an elderly man in good health. As DNA, the CDR3 is TGCGCCAGCAGCCAAGGAACAGGGGCCGGGGCCAACGTCCTGACTTTC. Translation gives CASSQGTGAGANVLTF.